This passage covers 8 T cell receptor beta chains from one sample sequenced in a study of control samples from healthy donors and cancer patients. This table comes from immunoSEQ multiplex PCR, and its TCRdb copy is limited to in-frame clones, with some not included. The table lists some 150,000 clones, 75% to 95% of them singletons, with more than 6.5% in the top ten. Sequenced: blood. Receptors originate from a man aged 18 to 29 in good health.

The V call is TRBV4-2, the J call TRBJ2-7; 9 positions agree with TRBD1. CDR3 size: 15 residues. Germline V gene lookup returns CDR1 LGHNA and CDR2 YNFKEQ. V lost 0 bases and J lost 4; bases outside the gene matches: 4. In nucleotides, the CDR3 is TGTGCCAGCAGCCAAGAGTGGGGACAGGGTTACGAGCAGTACTTC. Translation gives CASSQEWGQGYEQYF.

DNA for the CDR3: TGCAGTGCTAGCCCATCCTACGAGCAGTACTTC. Translating it yields CSASPSYEQYF. The rearrangement joins TRBV20-1 to TRBJ2-7; unclear D gene. The CDR3 has 11 residues. The germline V and J ends were trimmed by 3 bases and 1 base, with 4 bases remaining between them. The germline CDR1 and CDR2 sequences are DFQATT and SNEGSKA (reference sequence).

This chain joins TRBV13 and TRBJ1-2, with 9 bases lining up with TRBD1. CDR1 is PRHDT and CDR2 is FYEKMQ in the germline V gene (reference sequence). The CDR3 has 15 residues. J lost 7 bases, V lost 4 bases, and 10 bases had no gene match. Here the CDR3 reads CASSSPGQGVVGYTF. The CDR3 nucleotides read TGTGCCAGCAGCTCACCGGGACAGGGTGTCGTTGGCTACACCTTC. The variable domain in full, completed from reference TRBV13 and TRBJ1-2, reads AAGVIQSPRHLIKEKRETATLKCYPIPRHDTVYWYQQGPGQDPQFLISFYEKMQSDKGSIPDRFSAQQFSDYHSELNMSSLELGDSALYFCASSSPGQGVVGYTFGSGTRLTVV.

The J gene is TRBJ1-2, the V gene TRBV28; D gene unclear. The CDR3 is 14 residues long. Germline lookup yields CDR1 MDHEN and CDR2 SYDVKM. V lost 3 bases and J lost 4, with 12 bases in between. The CDR3 DNA reads TGTGCCAGCAGTTTGACCGACGTTTTCTATGGCTACACCTTC. This encodes CASSLTDVFYGYTF.

By its share, this clone is medium-sized. The V gene is TRBV5-1, the J gene TRBJ2-2; TRBD1 matches 8 bases. Germline V lookup: CDR1 SGHRS, CDR2 YFSETQ. CDR3 length: 17 residues. V shed 0 bases and J 5 bases; nucleotides not matched to a gene: 9. The CDR3 coding sequence is TGCGCCAGCAGCTTGGCCCCAGGGGGCGAGCGGACCGGGGAGCTGTTTTTT. Amino acid sequence: CASSLAPGGERTGELFF.

This clone was recorded once. This chain uses TRBV6-1 with TRBJ2-3; the match to TRBD2 covers 9 bases. Per the germline V gene, CDR1 is MNHNS and CDR2 is SASEGT. The trim removed 4 bases at V and 6 bases at J, leaving 11 bases unmatched. The CDR3 length is 16 residues. The CDR3 protein is CASSVDAGGRGDTQYF. DNA of the CDR3: TGTGCCAGCAGTGTAGATGCGGGGGGGCGAGGGGATACGCAGTATTTT.

As concerns this clone: Sequence at one end of the junction differs from germline and may be a read error. This sequence joins TRBV19 and TRBJ1-2; TRBD1 agrees at 7 bases. CDR1 is LNHDA, CDR2 SQIVND, per germline (reference sequence). CDR3 length equals 14 residues. The CDR3 loop is CASSIGQVNYGYTF. The CDR3 nucleotides are TGTGCCAGTAGCATAGGACAGGTTAACTATGGCTACACCTTC. Looking up the rest from reference TRBV19 and TRBJ1-2 gives the full variable domain: DGGITQSPKYLFRKEGQNVTLSCEQNLNHDAMYWYRQDPGQGLRLIYYSQIVNDFQKGDIAEGYSVSREKKESFPLTVTSAQKNPTAFYLCASSIGQVNYGYTFGSGTRLTVV.

The CDR3 region is CASSLERAGGAPDTQYF. Written as DNA, the CDR3 is TGTGCCAGCAGCTTAGAAAGGGCCGGGGGGGCGCCAGATACGCAGTATTTT. The chain recombines TRBV11-2 with TRBJ2-3; 8 nucleotides align to TRBD2. Per the germline V gene, CDR1 is SGHAT and CDR2 is FQNNGV. Germline trimming cut 0 bases from V and 4 bases from J; bases unmatched to any gene: 9. CDR3 length: 17 residues.